These 20 T cell receptor beta chains were sequenced from one sample in a study of post-analysis software for immune sequencing data. Study conclusions and caveats: A handful of TRBV segments were more frequent in patients than controls; TRBV5-6, TRBV5-1 and TRBV20-1 belonged to this group.

Their cognate antigens are unknown. Each TCR beta cDNA library carried unique molecular identifiers. TCRdb reprocessed the PCR reads with MiXCR, giving one entry per CDR3 protein. This table holds more than 450,000 distinct CDR3 sequences, about 40% found once. The specimen was blood. The receptors stem from a girl between 5 and 17 years old with multiple sclerosis.

The chain carries TRBV7-8 and TRBJ2-7, with D perhaps assigned TRBD1 or TRBD2 (6 bases each). The germline gives CDR1 SGHVS, CDR2 FQNEAQ. Trimming took 4 bases from V and 6 from J, leaving 19 bases between them. The CDR3 is 15 residues long. The CDR3 here is CASSSHGGAKTEQYF. CDR3 DNA sequence: TGTGCCAGCAGCTCCCACGGGGGCGCTAAGACCGAGCAGTACTTC.

The genes are TRBV20-1 and TRBJ2-1; TRBD2 aligns across 9 bases. V lost 5 bases and J lost 7; bases outside the gene matches: 9. Germline CDR1 reads DFQATT; CDR2 reads SNEGSKA (reference sequence). The CDR3 is 14 amino acids. The CDR3 region has the DNA TGCAGTGCTTCACATAGCGGGAGAGCAAATGAGCAGTTCTTC. It codes for CSASHSGRANEQFF.

Comment on this clonotype: One end of the junction fails to match germline, which may point to a read error. The CDR3 DNA reads TGTGCTAGTGGTCTGGTACAGGGCGTAGTGGATGAGCAGTTCTTC. Residues: CASGLVQGVVDEQFF. The V gene is TRBV12-5, the J gene TRBJ2-1; D may be TRBD1 (6 bases). The germline V gene has CDR1 LGHNT and CDR2 FRNRAP. The CDR3 has 15 amino acids.

This chain links TRBV5-1 with TRBJ2-1; weak D call: TRBD1 (6 bases). The germline V and J ends were trimmed by 4 bases and 4 bases, with 15 bases remaining between them. Germline V CDR1 and CDR2: SGHRS, YFSETQ. The CDR3 is 15 amino acids. The DNA for the CDR3 is TGCGCCAGCAGCCTACGACAGGCCAATTACAATGAGCAGTTCTTC. Residues: CASSLRQANYNEQFF.

V gene TRBV20-1 combines with J gene TRBJ2-3; D unresolved. CDR1 is DFQATT and CDR2 is SNEGSKA in the germline V gene (reference sequence). CDR3 length: 15 amino acids. V was shortened by 6 bases and J by 0 bases, with 16 bases between the two germline ends. The CDR3 region has the DNA TGCAGTGCCATACCCGTAACCTCTAGCACAGATACGCAGTATTTT. Encoded protein: CSAIPVTSSTDTQYF.

This clonotype was seen a handful of times. The V and J genes are TRBV3-1 and TRBJ1-1; D might be TRBD1 (5 bases). The V end lost 1 base, the J end lost 8 bases, and 11 bases lay between the germline ends. Germline values: CDR1 LGHDT, CDR2 YNNKEL (reference sequence). The CDR3 consists of 13 residues. The DNA for the CDR3 is TGTGCCAGCAGCCAAGTCAGGGCCGCCGAAGCTTTCTTT. This codes for CASSQVRAAEAFF.

This clonotype occurred a few times. V is TRBV6-6 and J is TRBJ2-3, with D possibly called TRBD1 or TRBD2 (5 bases each). Per the germline V gene, CDR1 is MNHNY and CDR2 is SVGAGI (reference sequence). V dropped 10 bases and J dropped 1 base, with 12 bases sitting between them. The CDR3 spans 13 residues. CDR3 protein: CATRDGGTDTQYF. The CDR3 region has the DNA TGTGCCACCCGGGACGGAGGCACAGATACGCAGTATTTT.

This clonotype was seen a single time. The chain uses TRBV4-2 and TRBJ1-2; possibly TRBD1 for D (5 bases). V shed 0 bases and J shed 7 bases, with 18 bases lying between them. Looked up from germline, CDR1 is LGHNA and CDR2 is YNFKEQ. The CDR3 is 16 amino acids. This CDR3 is CASSQDPGAQRGGYTF. CDR3 coding DNA: TGTGCCAGCAGCCAAGATCCTGGAGCCCAGAGGGGTGGCTACACCTTC.

This clonotype appeared a few times. The chain uses TRBV9 and TRBJ1-2; D gene unclear. Germline CDR1 is SGDLS and CDR2 is YYNGEE. CDR3 size: 14 residues. Trimming took off 0 bases at V and 4 bases at J, with 10 bases between the two ends. The CDR3 DNA reads TGTGCCAGCAGCGTAGGTCAGGCCGCCTATGGCTACACCTTC. It is translated as CASSVGQAAYGYTF.

This clonotype was recorded once. The chain joins TRBV20-1 to TRBJ2-7, with 11 nucleotides matching TRBD2. The CDR3 totals 15 residues. CDR1 is DFQATT, CDR2 SNEGSKA, per germline (reference sequence). J was trimmed by 2 bases and V by 6 bases; bases with no gene match: 9. CDR3 loop: CSAAGSGREPYEQYF. In nucleotides, the CDR3 is TGCAGTGCCGCAGGTAGCGGGAGGGAACCCTACGAGCAGTACTTC.

The sample holds a few counts of this clonotype. The chain combines TRBV11-2 with TRBJ2-5; D call uncertain. From germline, CDR1 is SGHAT and CDR2 FQNNGV. V lost 5 bases, J lost 5 bases, and 6 bases lay in between. The length of the CDR3 is 11 residues. The CDR3 spells CASSRVETQYF. The DNA of the CDR3 is TGTGCCAGCAGCCGGGTCGAGACCCAGTACTTC.

V usage is TRBV7-7 and J usage is TRBJ2-2, with a tentative D call TRBD1 (5 bases). Germline V gene lookup returns CDR1 SSHAT and CDR2 FNYEAQ (reference sequence). Trimming cost V 5 bases and J 2 bases, with 15 bases left between them. This CDR3 has 16 residues. CDR3 nucleotides: TGTGCCAGCAGCCTGGGGCGTCTAATAAACACCGGGGAGCTGTTTTTT. It is translated as CASSLGRLINTGELFF.

In DNA, the CDR3 is TGTGCCAGCAGTTTATCCCAGCGCAATGAGCAGTTCTTC. This sequence encodes CASSLSQRNEQFF. The rearrangement links TRBV28 to TRBJ2-1; D is undetermined. Germline V gene sequence: CDR1 MDHEN, CDR2 SYDVKM. The CDR3 sequence is 13 residues long. The ends were cut back, 1 base at V and 6 bases at J, with 7 bases in the middle. Drawing the rest from reference TRBV28 and TRBJ2-1, the complete variable domain is DVKVTQSSRYLVKRTGEKVFLECVQDMDHENMFWYRQDPGLGLRLIYFSYDVKMKEKGDIPEGYSVSREKKERFSLILESASTNQTSMYLCASSLSQRNEQFFGPGTRLTVL.

In its sample, this clonotype was seen a few times. The chain carries TRBV6-5 and TRBJ1-1, with D possibly being TRBD1 (5 bases). The CDR3 consists of 15 residues. V gave up 4 bases and J gave up 0 bases, with 12 bases separating them. Per the germline V gene, CDR1 is MNHEY and CDR2 is SVGAGI. CDR3 nucleotides: TGTGCCAGCAGTTCGACGGGACTGCTGAACACTGAAGCTTTCTTT. It specifies CASSSTGLLNTEAFF.

The genes are TRBV20-1 and TRBJ2-1, with 7 positions matching TRBD2. The germline V gene encodes CDR1 DFQATT and CDR2 SNEGSKA (reference sequence). The V and J ends lost 3 bases and 7 bases, in that order; junction bases with no gene match: 12. The CDR3 runs 15 residues. In DNA, the CDR3 is TGCAGTGCTAGGTCTGACGAGGGACTACCAAATGAGCAGTTCTTC. Its translation: CSARSDEGLPNEQFF.

The CDR3 DNA is TGTGCCAGCACCCCGCGTAGCGGATGGAGCAATGAGCAGTTCTTC. Its translation: CASTPRSGWSNEQFF. The chain carries TRBV7-2 and TRBJ2-1, with a tentative D call TRBD2 (6 bases). The CDR3 spans 15 residues. V was shortened by 7 bases and J by 6 bases, with 19 bases between the two germline ends. Germline V CDR1 and CDR2: SGHTA, FQGNSA.

The rearrangement uses TRBV11-1 and TRBJ2-7; 7 bases fit TRBD1. The end of the DNA aligns better with TRBJ2-5, so the J call may be wrong. The CDR3 is 15 amino acids. From germline, CDR1 is SGHAT and CDR2 FQDESV (reference sequence). Here the CDR3 DNA reads TGTGCCAGCAGCTTAAACAGGGGACAACCGGAGACCCAGTACTTC. Its protein product is CASSLNRGQPETQYF.

The chain combines TRBV4-1 with TRBJ2-1; TRBD1 agrees at 11 bases. CDR1 is MGHRA, CDR2 YSYEKL, per germline. The CDR3 length is 16 residues. With 3 bases clipped from V and 1 base from J, the junction kept 2 bases outside the gene matches. CDR3 amino acids: CASSHGTGGSYNEQFF. The CDR3 region has the DNA TGCGCCAGCAGCCACGGGACAGGGGGTTCCTACAATGAGCAGTTCTTC.

This rearrangement joins TRBV2 to TRBJ2-5; D is perhaps TRBD2 (5 bases). Trimming left V 0 bases short and J 3 bases short, with 20 bases between. Germline CDR1 SNHLY, CDR2 FYNNEI. This CDR3 contains 18 residues. In DNA form, the CDR3 reads TGTGCCAGCAGTGAAGCGGGGATCGGTAGCGACCCCAAAGAGACCCAGTACTTC. Its translation is CASSEAGIGSDPKETQYF.

This clonotype was picked up a small number of times. The rearrangement uses TRBV7-7 and TRBJ2-1; D possibly corresponds to TRBD1 (5 bases). Trimming cost V 5 bases and J 6 bases, with 11 bases left between them. The CDR3 is made up of 13 amino acids. Germline assignment: CDR1 SSHAT and CDR2 FNYEAQ (reference sequence). CDR3 region: CASSLIQGNEQFF. In DNA form, the CDR3 reads TGTGCCAGCAGCCTAATTCAGGGCAATGAGCAGTTCTTC.